This entry describes one T cell receptor (beta chain). No antigen is known for it. The source of the sample is a study of monozygotic twins with inflammatory bowel disease. Findings and limits, study-wide: Findings did not support one strong IBD-associated signal or clonotype.

The UMIs carried a 6-nucleotide sample barcode, and they were added by template switching. Reanalyzing the 5' RACE reads, TCRdb keeps one entry per CDR3 protein, without DNA. The sample holds 150,000 to 200,000 distinct CDR3 sequences. Blood was drawn at under 3 ml per donor. Unfractionated whole blood yielded total RNA, and T cells were not sorted. The CDR3 totals 16 residues. Germline V gene sequence: CDR1 SGHRS, CDR2 YFSETQ. The source material was blood. The TCR sequence derives from a human donor with ulcerative colitis or Crohn's disease, or a healthy co-twin of an affected twin (not recorded which). The chain links TRBV5-1 to TRBJ2-2; TCRdb's D call of TRBD2 is untestable without DNA. This CDR3 reads CASSPVGEGPTGELFF.